These T cell receptor beta chains were read from a single sample in a study of shared clonotypes between healthy human individuals. The repertoire was sequenced with immunoSEQ multiplex PCR; TCRdb's copy has only in-frame clones and lacks some. The repertoire has some 690,000 clones, about 92% of them found once; the top ten carry roughly 36%. The sample was memory CD8+ T cells from PBMCs. The origin of the receptors is a man between 18 and 29 years old in good health. Some clones in this sample may be carry-over from other donors' samples. The CDR3 runs from the conserved cysteine through the conserved F or W. The D gene is left open where the match is weak. A clone size is listed for some rows: how often the clone was seen (once, few, many), or a class if it is expanded.

d_gene	abundance	v_gene	j_gene	CDR3nt	CDR3aa
TRBD1	.	TRBV28	TRBJ2-2	TGTGCCAGCAGTGTAAGGGGGCCAGGGGAGCTGTTTTTT	CASSVRGPGELFF
.	once	TRBV6-5	TRBJ2-7	TGTGCCAGCAGTTACTCGAGGGCCTACGAGCAGTACTTC	CASSYSRAYEQYF
.	.	TRBV30	TRBJ1-2	TGTGCCTGGAGTGCGGACAGCTACCTCTATGGCTACACCTTC	CAWSADSYLYGYTF
.	.	TRBV14	TRBJ1-1	TGTGCCAGCAGCCCCTGGGGGCAGATGAACACTGAAGCTTTCTTT	CASSPWGQMNTEAFF
TRBD2	few	TRBV19	TRBJ2-1	TGTGCCAGTAGTCACGGACTAGATATTGAGCAGTTCTTC	CASSHGLDIEQFF
.	.	TRBV6-1	TRBJ2-5	TGTGCCAGCAGTGAAAAGGCTCAGGGGCTTTTCCAAGAGACCCAGTACTTC	CASSEKAQGLFQETQYF
TRBD1	.	TRBV28	TRBJ2-7	TGTGCCAGCAGCCGGACAGGGGGAATCTACGAGCAGTACTTC	CASSRTGGIYEQYF
.	.	TRBV7-2	TRBJ2-5	TGTGCCAGCAGGTTAGGGGGGCGGCAAGAGACCCAGTACTTC	CASRLGGRQETQYF
TRBD1	.	TRBV11-2	TRBJ1-1	TGTGCCAGCAGCCACGACAGGGAAGGAGCTTTCTTT	CASSHDREGAFF
.	few	TRBV28	TRBJ1-1	TGTGCCACCTCAGGGACGACTGAAGCTTTCTTT	CATSGTTEAFF
.	.	TRBV19	TRBJ2-2	TGTGCCAGTAGTGTTTCTCGTGGGTTCGCGAACACCGGGGAGCTGTTTTTT	CASSVSRGFANTGELFF
TRBD2	.	TRBV7-9	TRBJ2-7	TGTGCCAGCAGTCGACTAGCGGGAGGGCCTACTTACGAGCAGTACTTC	CASSRLAGGPTYEQYF
TRBD2	.	TRBV28	TRBJ2-1	TGTGCCAGCAGCCAGAAAAAAGCGGGGCGCTACAATGAGCAGTTCTTC	CASSQKKAGRYNEQFF
TRBD1	once	TRBV7-9	TRBJ2-1	TGTGCCAGCAGCTGGGGACAGGGGCGGTCCTACAATGAGCAGTTCTTC	CASSWGQGRSYNEQFF
.	.	TRBV28	TRBJ1-2	TGTGCCAGCAGGCTGAGGGGAGCAGATGGCTACACCTTC	CASRLRGADGYTF
.	few	TRBV9	TRBJ1-1	TGTGCCAGCAGCGCATCACCGATGAACACTGAAGCTTTCTTT	CASSASPMNTEAFF
.	.	TRBV30	TRBJ2-2	TGTGCCTGGAATGCGGGGAGTACCGGGGAGCTGTTTTTT	CAWNAGSTGELFF
.	.	TRBV27	TRBJ1-5	TGTGCCAGCAGTCCATACACGGATAATCAGCCCCAGCATTTT	CASSPYTDNQPQHF
.	.	TRBV5-4	TRBJ2-3	TGTGCCAGCAGCTTAAGCGTGGGCCCCACAGATACGCAGTATTTT	CASSLSVGPTDTQYF
.	.	TRBV27	TRBJ1-2	TGTGCCAGCAGTCCCAGCCGGGCCTCAAGTTATGGCTACACCTTC	CASSPSRASSYGYTF
.	.	TRBV28	TRBJ1-5	TGTGCCAGCAGTTTTCTGGGGGACAATCAGCCTCAGCATTTT	CASSFLGDNQPQHF
TRBD2	.	TRBV5-1	TRBJ2-3	TGCGCCAGCAGCCGACTAGCGGGAGGGCCAAATACGCAGTATTTT	CASSRLAGGPNTQYF
.	.	TRBV7-9	TRBJ2-2	TGTGCCAGCAGCTTAGGAGGGATGTCAAGGAACACCGGGGAGCTGTTTTTT	CASSLGGMSRNTGELFF